This T cell receptor beta chain was sequenced during a study of technical replicates of blood from a few donors. Sequenced by immunoSEQ multiplex PCR; TCRdb stores in-frame clones only, minus some. The sample lists under 90,000 clones; roughly 96% were seen once. Germline CDR1 SGHNT, CDR2 YENEEA. Trimming took 4 bases from V and 4 from J; bases not matched to a gene: 7. This CDR3 has 15 amino acids. The sequenced material came from T cells isolated from PBMCs. The gene calls are TRBV11-3 and TRBJ2-1; 7 bases agree with TRBD1. The source of this sequence is a human donor in good health. DNA for the CDR3: TGTGCCAGCAGCTCAGGGACAGCAACGTACAATGAGCAGTTCTTC. It translates to CASSSGTATYNEQFF.